Shown below are 17 T cell receptor beta chains from a single sample sequenced in a study of blood T cell repertoires in COVID-19. Produced via immunoSEQ multiplex PCR; TCRdb's table is partial and in-frame only. This sample has 210,000 or so clones, with 70% to 90% found just once. The sequencing input was PBMCs or T cells enriched from blood (not recorded which). Receptors originate from a man aged 25 to 40 who had recovered from COVID-19.

The V call is TRBV19, the J call TRBJ1-2; 10 positions match TRBD1. CDR3 length equals 16 residues. The J segment lost 3 bases and the V segment lost 2 bases, leaving 6 bases of the junction unmatched. The germline CDR1 and CDR2 sequences are LNHDA and SQIVND (reference sequence). CDR3 sequence (DNA): TGTGCCAGTAGTATAATGGGACAGGGGCGTCACTATGGCTACACCTTC. This encodes CASSIMGQGRHYGYTF.

Here the CDR3 reads CAISVSQGLAGGGSYEQYF. CDR3 DNA sequence: TGTGCCATCAGTGTTTCCCAGGGACTAGCGGGAGGAGGGTCCTACGAGCAGTACTTC. The chain carries TRBV10-3 and TRBJ2-7, with 15 bases identical to TRBD2. Germline CDR1 ENHRY, CDR2 SYGVKD. V was clipped by 4 bases and J by 1 base; unmatched bases: 11. The CDR3 runs to 19 residues.

The rearrangement joins TRBV5-1 to TRBJ1-5, with 9 bases identical to TRBD1. CDR1 is SGHRS, CDR2 YFSETQ, per germline. Trimming removed 4 bases from V and 6 bases from J; junction bases left unmatched: 17. The CDR3 sequence is 18 residues long. The CDR3 nucleotides are TGCGCCAGCAGCCTGGAGGTAACCGGGACAGGGTTTCGTCAGCCCCAGCATTTT. Protein: CASSLEVTGTGFRQPQHF.

In this sample, this clone turned up once. J is TRBJ2-1 and V is TRBV28, with 10 bases aligning to TRBD1. The germline CDR1 and CDR2 sequences are MDHEN and SYDVKM. V dropped 3 bases and J dropped 9; count of bases not matched to a gene: 8. The CDR3 runs 15 residues. CDR3 coding DNA: TGTGCCAGCAGTTTTGGGGGACAGGGGTTCAGTGAGCAGTTCTTC. Translation gives CASSFGGQGFSEQFF.

This chain connects TRBV13 to TRBJ2-7, with 8 positions matching TRBD1. Germline CDR1 and CDR2: PRHDT and FYEKMQ (reference sequence). This CDR3 region has 16 residues. Losses at the gene ends were 0 bases for V and 0 bases for J; bases not matched to a gene: 4. The CDR3 bases are TGTGCCAGCAGCTTAGGAGGACAGGGAATCTCCTACGAGCAGTACTTC. Protein sequence: CASSLGGQGISYEQYF.

The genes are TRBV2 and TRBJ1-4; 7 positions match TRBD1. Per germline, CDR1 SNHLY and CDR2 FYNNEI. This CDR3 contains 15 residues. V lost 3 bases, J lost 2 bases, and 3 bases stayed unmatched. The CDR3 sequence: CASSERQGTNEKLFF. As DNA, the CDR3 is TGTGCCAGCAGTGAGAGACAGGGCACTAATGAAAAACTGTTTTTT.

There are a few counts of this clone. This chain connects TRBV3-1 (or the pseudogene TRBV3-2) to TRBJ2-7; D gene ambiguous. The V end was cut by 1 base, the J end by 0 bases, with 13 bases between. CDR3 length equals 16 residues. The germline V gene has CDR1 LGHDT and CDR2 YNNKEL (reference sequence). CDR3 nucleotide sequence: TGTGCCAGCAGCCAAGTTGTAAGCTCTATCTCCTACGAGCAGTACTTC. Translation: CASSQVVSSISYEQYF.

The chain uses TRBV2 and TRBJ1-5, with D tentatively TRBD1 (5 bases). Trimming removed 3 bases from V and 0 bases from J, with 9 bases in between. The CDR3 sequence is 15 residues long. Germline V gene lookup returns CDR1 SNHLY and CDR2 FYNNEI. Written as DNA, the CDR3 is TGTGCCAGCAGTGAGCGCAGGGATAGCAATCAGCCCCAGCATTTT. This translates into CASSERRDSNQPQHF.

This chain joins TRBV29-1 and TRBJ1-1; D call uncertain. This CDR3 spans 12 amino acids. V was cut by 2 bases and J by 4 bases, with 8 bases left in between. CDR1 is SQVTM and CDR2 is ANQGSEA in the germline V gene. The CDR3 bases are TGCAGCGTTGAATGGTTCGGCACTGAAGCTTTCTTT. This encodes CSVEWFGTEAFF. Combining the CDR3 with reference TRBV29-1 and TRBJ1-1 gives the whole variable domain SAVISQKPSRDICQRGTSLTIQCQVDSQVTMMFWYRQQPGQSLTLIATANQGSEATYESGFVIDKFPISRPNLTFSTLTVSNMSPEDSSIYLCSVEWFGTEAFFGQGTRLTVV.

The chain couples TRBV18 to TRBJ1-1, with TRBD1 identical over 9 bases. Germline CDR1 is KGHSH and CDR2 is LQKENI. The CDR3 covers 16 residues. The ends lost 3 bases at V and 4 bases at J; junction bases unmatched: 9. The CDR3 nucleotides are TGTGCCAGCTCACCGATGACAGGGGGTTGGGGCACTGAAGCTTTCTTT. It is translated as CASSPMTGGWGTEAFF.

V usage is TRBV3-1 (or the pseudogene TRBV3-2) and J usage is TRBJ1-6; 7 nucleotides match TRBD1. Germline CDR1 LGHDT, CDR2 YNNKEL (reference sequence). This CDR3 region has 14 residues. Losses at the gene ends were 3 bases for V and 10 bases for J; bases not matched to a gene: 6. CDR3 amino acids: CASSQATGKSPLHF. As DNA, the CDR3 is TGTGCCAGCAGCCAGGCGACAGGGAAATCACCCCTCCACTTT.

This chain uses TRBV11-2 with TRBJ2-1; D is unclear. Germline lookup yields CDR1 SGHAT and CDR2 FQNNGV. The V gene lost 5 bases and the J gene lost 10 bases, with 15 bases spanning the gap. The CDR3 sequence is 13 residues long. As DNA, the CDR3 is TGTGCCAGCAGCGATAGTCGGGTTCCCGAGCAGTTCTTC. Amino acids: CASSDSRVPEQFF.

The rearrangement uses TRBV7-3 and TRBJ2-1; 13 bases fit TRBD2. CDR1 and CDR2 (germline): SGHTA, FQGTGA. CDR3 length: 17 residues. The junction had 8 bases not matched to a gene; V was cut back by 2 bases and J by 7 bases. As DNA, the CDR3 is TGTGCCAGCAGCTTACAACTAGCGGGGGGGCCGCAGAATGAGCAGTTCTTC. It codes for CASSLQLAGGPQNEQFF.

The chain recombines TRBV28 with TRBJ2-1, with D possibly TRBD2 on 5 matching bases. Trimming took off 7 bases at V and 3 bases at J, with 19 bases between the two ends. CDR1 and CDR2 (germline): MDHEN, SYDVKM. The CDR3 has 16 residues. The CDR3 sequence: CASIARVAARYNEQFF. The CDR3 bases are TGTGCCAGCATTGCGAGGGTGGCAGCCCGCTACAATGAGCAGTTCTTC. Full variable domain (remainder filled in from reference TRBV28 and TRBJ2-1): DVKVTQSSRYLVKRTGEKVFLECVQDMDHENMFWYRQDPGLGLRLIYFSYDVKMKEKGDIPEGYSVSREKKERFSLILESASTNQTSMYLCASIARVAARYNEQFFGPGTRLTVL.

The rearrangement joins TRBV9 to TRBJ1-5; 7 bases are a match to TRBD1. Germline V gives CDR1 SGDLS, CDR2 YYNGEE. The V gene end was trimmed by 4 bases and the J gene end by 3 bases; junction bases not matched to a gene: 7. The length of the CDR3 is 15 residues. DNA for the CDR3: TGTGCCAGCAGCATCACAGGGGAATACAATCAGCCCCAGCATTTT. The encoded protein is CASSITGEYNQPQHF. Combining the CDR3 with reference TRBV9 and TRBJ1-5 gives the whole variable domain DSGVTQTPKHLITATGQRVTLRCSPRSGDLSVYWYQQSLDQGLQFLIQYYNGEERAKGNILERFSAQQFPDLHSELNLSSLELGDSALYFCASSITGEYNQPQHFGDGTRLSIL.

The rearrangement joins TRBV6-5 to TRBJ2-5, with 8 bases lining up with TRBD1. J was trimmed by 5 bases and V by 8 bases; bases with no gene match: 13. Germline V CDR1 and CDR2: MNHEY, SVGAGI. The CDR3 contains 15 residues. The CDR3 spells CASRLWTGSAETQYF. The CDR3 DNA reads TGTGCCAGCCGCTTGTGGACAGGGAGTGCGGAGACCCAGTACTTC.

The chain carries TRBV6-5 and TRBJ2-2; D perhaps matches TRBD1 (6 bases). The CDR3 is 14 residues long. Trimming shortened V by 6 bases and J by 5 bases, and 13 bases separated the two germline ends. The germline V gene has CDR1 MNHEY and CDR2 SVGAGI. The CDR3 DNA reads as TGTGCCAGCAGGGGGGCTGAGGGGACCGGGGAGCTGTTTTTT. It yields the protein CASRGAEGTGELFF.